This T cell receptor (beta chain) was identified in a study of T cell clonality in common variable immunodeficiency. The study, taken as a whole, reports: Common variable immunodeficiency TCR beta sequences reportedly had fewer deletions and N-nucleotide insertions.

Most patients and controls had Caucasian heritage. Produced via immunoSEQ multiplex PCR; TCRdb's table is partial and in-frame only. The sample is made up of some 34,000 clones, none counted only once. The CDR3 length is 15 residues. The germline CDR1 and CDR2 sequences are KGHSH and LQKENI. Trimming pared 2 bases from V and 6 bases from J, leaving 16 bases between. This clone showed up just a few times. The antigen remains undetermined. The read terminates 3 residues before the CDR3 end, so the remaining end is supplied by the germline J gene. The chain has TRBV18 and TRBJ2-5; TRBD2 might be the D (7 bases). The receptor was derived from a human donor with common variable immunodeficiency. The sequencing sample was made of peripheral blood mononuclear cells. Partial CDR3 DNA: TGTGCCAGCTCACCAATACAGGGAGGGGATAAGACC. The encoded protein is CASSPIQGGDKT. The complete CDR3 protein is CASSPIQGGDKTQYF.